This T cell receptor (beta chain) was profiled in a study of T cells in Graves' hyperthyroidism and ophthalmopathy. RNA transcripts yielded amplified TCR beta CDR3 regions. The HTBI primer set drove a first-round RT-PCR of the TCR CDR3. TCRdb re-analysed the multiplex PCR reads in MiXCR, keeping a single row per CDR3 protein. The sample records 450,000 to 700,000 distinct CDR3 sequences, 35% to 55% being singletons. Overall study results and limits: Most thyroid clonotypes expanded above 0.001 appeared in blood too. Classification by a 13 V-J model distinguished ophthalmopathy from stable hyperthyroidism.

Trimming shortened V by 5 bases and J by 7 bases, and 15 bases separated the two germline ends. Per the germline V gene, CDR1 is SGHTA and CDR2 is FQGNSA. This CDR3 is built from 13 residues. A few counts support this clonotype. Antigen specificity is unknown. Sequencing was done on a sample of peripheral blood or thyroid tissue (not recorded which). This sequence joins TRBV7-2 and TRBJ2-7; D is possibly TRBD1 (5 bases). This sequence was found in a woman aged 18-29 years with Graves' hyperthyroidism. This chain's CDR3 is CASSGRQFGEQYF. DNA for the CDR3: TGTGCCAGCAGCGGCCGACAGTTTGGAGAGCAGTACTTC. Combining the CDR3 with reference TRBV7-2 and TRBJ2-7 gives the whole variable domain GAGVSQSPSNKVTEKGKDVELRCDPISGHTALYWYRQSLGQGLEFLIYFQGNSAPDKSGLPSDRFSAERTGGSVSTLTIQRTQQEDSAVYLCASSGRQFGEQYFGPGTRLTVT.